This T cell receptor beta chain was captured in a study of T cells after yellow fever vaccination. General study findings and limits: Clonotypes appearing in both CD4 and CD8 compartments existed, and their share was small.

A single record per CDR3 protein comes from TCRdb applying MiXCR to the 5' RACE reads. The repertoire holds 150,000 to 200,000 distinct CDR3 sequences, with 6.2% as singletons. This clonotype was detected many times. Its matching antigen is unknown. CDR3 length: 14 residues. Germline-derived CDR1 and CDR2 are SGHRS and YFSETQ. Losses at the gene ends were 7 bases for V and 3 bases for J; bases not matched to a gene: 8. The clonotype comes from a man aged 18-30 years who received the YFV17D yellow fever vaccine. The chain has TRBV5-1 and TRBJ1-1; 8 nucleotides agree with TRBD1. The sequences come from CD4+ T cells sorted from PBMCs, collected on the day of the first yellow fever vaccination. The CDR3 loop reads CASHPQGAHTEAFF. The CDR3 bases are TGCGCCAGCCACCCCCAGGGGGCGCACACTGAAGCTTTCTTT.